This T cell receptor beta chain came from a study of T cell responses to AZD1222 COVID-19 vaccine. Findings of the study overall: Spike-specific TCR breadth and depth grew following two AZD1222 doses. No day 14 peak samples; only post-peak repertoires were characterized. It should be noted that donors were predominantly white British and more often female, and clonal diversity was possibly underestimated. Dominant at 160-218 and 743-854, vaccine-associated CD4 TCRs also spanned spike.

The V gene lost 3 bases and the J gene lost 5 bases, with 10 bases spanning the gap. Germline loops: CDR1 SGHAT, CDR2 FQDESV (reference sequence). CDR3 size: 13 residues. TCRdb keeps only in-frame clones here, not all; method: immunoSEQ multiplex PCR. The table lists about 130,000 clones, approximately 91% of them singletons. With regard to this clone: Antigen unknown.

The V gene is TRBV11-1, the J gene TRBJ2-5; D perhaps matches TRBD2 (7 bases). Specimen: peripheral blood, collected on day 0 of AZD1222 vaccination. The sequence derives from an adult in good health. CDR3 sequence (DNA): TGTGCCAGCAGCTTCGCGGGGGCGGAGACCCAGTACTTC. The encoded protein is CASSFAGAETQYF.